These 22 T cell receptor beta chains came from one sample sequenced in a study of beta chain features in type 1 diabetes. Findings of the study overall: There was a moderate but significant shortening of TCRB CDR3s in all four CD4+ subsets of Type 1 diabetes patients.

The authors reverse transcribed all of the isolated RNA, so sequencing captured expressed TCRB transcripts. Method: immunoSEQ multiplex PCR; TCRdb's copy keeps in-frame clones and lacks some. The sample has almost 350,000 clones, approximately 10% seen once. The antigens of these receptors remain unknown. Material for sequencing was central memory CD4+ T cells from blood. The origin of the receptors is a man aged 25 to 40 with type 1 diabetes.

This clone was detected a few times. For the CDR3, the DNA is TGTGCCAGCAGCCATGGTAGCGGGGTGAGCTCCTACAATGAGCAGTTCTTC. Its protein is CASSHGSGVSSYNEQFF. The genes are TRBV4-2 and TRBJ2-1; TRBD2 matches at 8 bases. After removal of 3 bases from V and 0 bases from J, the junction contained 7 bases not matched to a gene. CDR1 is LGHNA and CDR2 is YNFKEQ in the germline V gene. The CDR3 is made up of 17 amino acids.

V and J are TRBV7-2 and TRBJ2-7, with 10 bases matching TRBD1. With 3 bases clipped from V and 2 bases from J, the junction kept 4 bases outside the gene matches. The CDR3 spans 15 residues. CDR1 and CDR2 (germline): SGHTA, FQGNSA. CDR3 in amino acids: CASSFAGTGAYEQYF. The CDR3 coding sequence is TGTGCCAGCAGCTTTGCCGGGACAGGGGCCTACGAGCAGTACTTC.

This sequence joins TRBV18 and TRBJ2-5, with D possibly TRBD2 on 5 matching bases. The V and J ends lost 2 bases and 5 bases respectively, with 12 bases between them. CDR3 size: 14 residues. Germline CDR1 and CDR2: KGHSH and LQKENI. CDR3 DNA sequence: TGTGCCAGCTCACCAGCGGCTAGCCGGGAGACCCAGTACTTC. Amino acid sequence: CASSPAASRETQYF.

The chain couples TRBV4-1 to TRBJ2-5, with TRBD1 matching over 7 bases. The CDR3 is 15 amino acids. Trimming took 2 bases from V and 3 from J; bases not matched to a gene: 6. Germline assignment: CDR1 MGHRA and CDR2 YSYEKL. CDR3 protein: CASSQWGQNKETQYF. DNA for the CDR3: TGCGCCAGCAGCCAATGGGGACAGAATAAAGAGACCCAGTACTTC.

At least ten counts were recorded for this clone. This chain joins TRBV9 and TRBJ2-3; 10 bases are a match to TRBD2. V lost 4 bases, J lost 1 base, and 9 bases stayed unmatched. The V gene's germline CDR1 is SGDLS and CDR2 YYNGEE. The CDR3 is 17 residues long. CDR3 residues: CASSLQPGLAGTDTQYF. The CDR3 bases are TGTGCCAGCAGCTTGCAACCCGGACTAGCGGGCACAGATACGCAGTATTTT. The full variable domain, its missing parts supplied by reference TRBV9 and TRBJ2-3, is DSGVTQTPKHLITATGQRVTLRCSPRSGDLSVYWYQQSLDQGLQFLIQYYNGEERAKGNILERFSAQQFPDLHSELNLSSLELGDSALYFCASSLQPGLAGTDTQYFGPGTRLTVL.

This clone occurred a few times. This chain links TRBV2 with TRBJ2-7; 7 bases line up with TRBD2. This CDR3 contains 14 residues. The trim removed 5 bases at V and 6 bases at J, leaving 10 bases unmatched. Germline values: CDR1 SNHLY, CDR2 FYNNEI. The CDR3 loop reads CASSLRGESSEQYF. Written as DNA, the CDR3 is TGTGCCAGCAGTCTTCGGGGGGAGAGTAGCGAGCAGTACTTC.

This clone was picked up a small number of times. This sequence joins TRBV7-9 and TRBJ2-1; D is tentatively TRBD1 or TRBD2 (5 bases each). V lost 1 base and J lost 8, with 12 bases in between. The CDR3 runs to 14 residues. Germline CDR1 SEHNR, CDR2 FQNEAQ (reference sequence). CDR3 sequence: CASSLGAGRDEQFF. For the CDR3, the DNA is TGTGCCAGCAGCTTAGGGGCAGGGCGGGATGAGCAGTTCTTC.

The chain has TRBV9 and TRBJ2-1, with D perhaps TRBD1 (5 bases). V gave up 1 base and J gave up 6 bases, with 23 bases separating them. The CDR3 extends over 18 amino acids. Germline-derived CDR1 and CDR2 are SGDLS and YYNGEE. The CDR3 region is CASSVLPRGRDLPNEQFF. CDR3 in DNA: TGTGCCAGCAGCGTACTCCCCCGTGGCAGGGATTTACCCAATGAGCAGTTCTTC.

This clone showed up just a few times. This sequence joins TRBV5-1 and TRBJ2-2; 10 bases line up with TRBD2. Germline loops: CDR1 SGHRS, CDR2 YFSETQ. The CDR3 is 16 amino acids. The ends lost 0 bases at V and 4 bases at J; junction bases unmatched: 3. Written as DNA, the CDR3 is TGCGCCAGCAGCTTGGTGGCTAGCGGGGGCACCGGGGAGCTGTTTTTT. Amino acid sequence: CASSLVASGGTGELFF.

This clone has more than one count but fewer than ten. The rearrangement uses TRBV5-1 and TRBJ2-3; the match to TRBD2 covers 11 bases. The junction had 2 bases not matched to a gene; V was cut back by 0 bases and J by 2 bases. CDR3 length: 16 residues. Per the germline V gene, CDR1 is SGHRS and CDR2 is YFSETQ. CDR3 residues: CASSLVLAGDTDTQYF. Here the CDR3 DNA reads TGCGCCAGCAGCTTGGTACTAGCGGGGGACACAGATACGCAGTATTTT.

This clone was counted many times. The rearrangement uses TRBV9 and TRBJ2-4; 10 bases line up with TRBD2. CDR1 is SGDLS, CDR2 YYNGEE, per germline. This CDR3 region has 16 residues. V shed 0 bases and J 9 bases; nucleotides not matched to a gene: 9. CDR3 DNA sequence: TGTGCCAGCAGCGTAGCCGCTAGCGGGGGTGGTAGCATTCAGTACTTC. Encoded protein: CASSVAASGGGSIQYF.

The V gene is TRBV28, the J gene TRBJ1-6; D ambiguous. Germline V gene sequence: CDR1 MDHEN, CDR2 SYDVKM. The CDR3 extends over 14 amino acids. The germline V and J ends were trimmed by 5 bases and 14 bases, with 19 bases remaining between them. CDR3 sequence (DNA): TGTGCCAGCAGTCCTCACAGCCGTCTTGAATCCCTCCACTTT. As protein: CASSPHSRLESLHF.

The DNA of the CDR3 is TGCGCCAGCAGCCAAGCCCGATGGGGGGAGAACACTGAAGCTTTCTTT. Amino acids: CASSQARWGENTEAFF. V usage is TRBV4-3 and J usage is TRBJ1-1; a weak D match, TRBD1 (5 bases). Trimming left V 1 base short and J 1 base short, with 13 bases between. The CDR3 extends over 16 amino acids. From germline, CDR1 is LGHNA and CDR2 YSLEER.

This clone was observed a handful of times. The rearrangement uses TRBV7-2 and TRBJ1-6; D not certain. V dropped 2 bases and J dropped 9 bases, with 11 bases sitting between them. Germline loops: CDR1 SGHTA, CDR2 FQGNSA. The CDR3 covers 14 residues. CDR3 sequence: CASSLSKAGSPLHF. CDR3 DNA sequence: TGTGCCAGCAGCTTATCAAAGGCGGGTTCACCCCTCCACTTT.

This clone was found a few times. The CDR3 here is CASSLGGFGGTQYF. The CDR3 DNA reads as TGTGCCAGCAGTTTAGGAGGGTTCGGGGGTACGCAGTATTTT. V gene TRBV28 combines with J gene TRBJ2-3; D might be TRBD2 (6 bases). Trimming removed 2 bases at V and 8 bases at J, with 14 bases between. The CDR3 runs 14 residues. The germline V gene encodes CDR1 MDHEN and CDR2 SYDVKM.

This CDR3 reads CASSGDDREQYF. The CDR3 region has the DNA TGTGCCAGCAGCGGGGACGACAGGGAGCAGTACTTC. The J gene is TRBJ2-7, the V gene TRBV2; D might be TRBD1 (6 bases). The CDR3 has 12 residues. Trimming shortened V by 6 bases and J by 7 bases, and 13 bases separated the two germline ends. Germline loops: CDR1 SNHLY, CDR2 FYNNEI.

The J gene is TRBJ2-6, the V gene TRBV2; D may be TRBD1 (7 bases). The germline V gene encodes CDR1 SNHLY and CDR2 FYNNEI. The CDR3 extends over 19 amino acids. V was pared by 3 bases and J by 3 bases, with 21 bases between. The CDR3 DNA sequence: TGTGCCAGCAGTGACCAACGACAGGGAGGTTTGCTTGGGGCCAACGTCCTGACTTTC. This codes for CASSDQRQGGLLGANVLTF.

Written as DNA, the CDR3 is TGTGCCACCAGCAGAGCCCTAGTAGAGACCCAGTACTTC. As protein: CATSRALVETQYF. The chain carries TRBV15 and TRBJ2-5; D gene uncertain. The CDR3 sequence is 13 residues long. Deletions cut 1 base from V and 4 bases from J, with 7 bases between. Germline CDR1 and CDR2: LNHNV and YYDKDF (reference sequence).

V is TRBV7-9 and J is TRBJ2-6; D might be TRBD1 (5 bases). V was trimmed by 8 bases and J by 1 base, leaving 9 bases between them. The CDR3 has 14 residues. Germline lookup yields CDR1 SEHNR and CDR2 FQNEAQ (reference sequence). As DNA, the CDR3 is TGTGCCAGCCCCCAGGGTTCTGGGGCCAACGTCCTGACTTTC. This sequence encodes CASPQGSGANVLTF.

This clone has more than one count but fewer than ten. This rearrangement joins TRBV14 to TRBJ2-5; possible D gene TRBD2, 5 bases. There are 16 residues in the CDR3. Germline CDR1 and CDR2: SGHDN and FVKESK. Trimming shortened V by 0 bases and J by 2 bases, and 13 bases separated the two germline ends. The CDR3, as DNA: TGTGCCAGCAGCCAAGACTACCTGGAGCGGCAAGAGACCCAGTACTTC. Encoded protein: CASSQDYLERQETQYF.

Regarding this clone: In the same sample, other DNA sequences code for this CDR3. The chain combines TRBV29-1 with TRBJ1-2; weak D call: TRBD1 (6 bases). In germline, CDR1 is SQVTM, CDR2 ANQGSEA. This CDR3 comprises 14 residues. Trimming shortened V by 3 bases and J by 2 bases, and 13 bases separated the two germline ends. The CDR3 DNA reads as TGCAGCGTTGAGGGCAGGGGTCGGAACTATGGCTACACCTTC. This sequence encodes CSVEGRGRNYGYTF. Full variable domain (rest looked up from reference TRBV29-1 and TRBJ1-2): SAVISQKPSRDICQRGTSLTIQCQVDSQVTMMFWYRQQPGQSLTLIATANQGSEATYESGFVIDKFPISRPNLTFSTLTVSNMSPEDSSIYLCSVEGRGRNYGYTFGSGTRLTVV.

This clone was counted at least ten times. The chain is built from TRBV18 and TRBJ2-1; 10 bases are shared with TRBD2. Trimming removed 2 bases from V and 4 bases from J; junction bases left unmatched: 2. In germline, CDR1 is KGHSH, CDR2 LQKENI. There are 15 residues in the CDR3. For the CDR3, the DNA is TGTGCCAGCTCACCAAGGACTAGCGGATACAATGAGCAGTTCTTC. Protein product: CASSPRTSGYNEQFF. Supplemented by reference TRBV18 and TRBJ2-1, the full variable domain reads NAGVMQNPRHLVRRRGQEARLRCSPMKGHSHVYWYRQLPEEGLKFMVYLQKENIIDESGMPKERFSAEFPKEGPSILRIQQVVRGDSAAYFCASSPRTSGYNEQFFGPGTRLTVL.